The sequence of this T cell receptor beta chain was determined in a study of T cells in Graves' hyperthyroidism and ophthalmopathy. Regions amplified from RNA transcripts were the TCR beta CDR3 regions. The HTBI set primed first-round TCR CDR3 RT-PCR. TCRdb re-analysed the multiplex PCR reads in MiXCR, keeping a single row per CDR3 protein. The sample lists about 740,000 distinct CDR3 sequences; around 15% were seen once. This clonotype was counted ten times or more. The CDR3 is 13 residues long. Per the germline V gene, CDR1 is KGHSH and CDR2 is LQKENI. V was pared by 8 bases and J by 1 base, with 11 bases between.

The TCR originated in a woman between 18 and 30 years old with Graves' hyperthyroidism. Sequencing was done on a sample of blood. The genes are TRBV18 and TRBJ1-1; D possibly corresponds to TRBD1 (6 bases). The CDR3 is CASAQGANTEAFF. CDR3 sequence (DNA): TGTGCCAGCGCACAGGGCGCGAACACTGAAGCTTTCTTT.